Below, 27 T cell receptor beta chains from the same sample are listed, as sequenced in a study of patients and donors after allogeneic stem cell transplantation. TCRdb used MiXCR to reprocess the RT-PCR reads, holding one entry per CDR3 protein. The table records roughly 880,000 distinct CDR3 sequences, roughly 18% of them present only once. Sequencing was performed on blood, either unsorted or a sorted T cell fraction (not recorded which). Receptors were obtained from a human donor who was either an allogeneic HSCT recipient or a stem cell or donor lymphocyte infusion donor (not recorded which). It is not recorded whose cells these are; they may come from a transplant donor.

A few counts support this clonotype. The V gene is TRBV20-1, the J gene TRBJ2-3; D remains ambiguous. The CDR3 extends over 14 amino acids. V was trimmed by 7 bases and J by 0 bases, leaving 14 bases between them. The germline CDR1 and CDR2 sequences are DFQATT and SNEGSKA (reference sequence). The CDR3 protein is CSVLDVPSTDTQYF. The CDR3 DNA reads as TGCAGTGTTCTGGACGTCCCGAGCACAGATACGCAGTATTTT.

This chain links TRBV4-3 with TRBJ2-2, with TRBD2 as a possible D gene (6 bases). The CDR3 runs 16 residues. The germline gives CDR1 LGHNA, CDR2 YSLEER. The V end lost 2 bases, the J end lost 3 bases, and 13 bases lay between the germline ends. Written as DNA, the CDR3 is TGCGCCAGCAGCCAATGGAGGGAGACCCACACCGGGGAGCTGTTTTTT. Translation: CASSQWRETHTGELFF.

J is TRBJ1-2 and V is TRBV12-3 or TRBV12-4; D is possibly TRBD1 (5 bases). This CDR3 contains 13 residues. The germline V and J ends were trimmed by 5 bases and 4 bases, with 11 bases remaining between them. CDR3 coding DNA: TGTGCCAGCAGTCTGACAGTCGCCTATGGCTACACCTTC. This gives the protein CASSLTVAYGYTF.

The chain has TRBV2 and TRBJ2-2, with D hard to call. Germline CDR1 and CDR2: SNHLY and FYNNEI. V lost 1 base and J 4 bases, leaving 7 bases between the germline ends. CDR3 size: 14 residues. In DNA, the CDR3 is TGTGCCAGCAGTGAAGACAGTGCCACCGGGGAGCTGTTTTTT. This gives the protein CASSEDSATGELFF. Full variable domain (missing parts from reference TRBV2 and TRBJ2-2): EPEVTQTPSHQVTQMGQEVILRCVPISNHLYFYWYRQILGQKVEFLVSFYNNEISEKSEIFDDQFSVERPDGSNFTLKIRSTKLEDSAMYFCASSEDSATGELFFGEGSRLTVL.

This clonotype has just a few counts. This chain connects TRBV25-1 to TRBJ2-1; TRBD2 is a possible D gene (5 bases). Germline CDR1 and CDR2: MGHDK and SYGVNS. V gave up 3 bases and J gave up 2 bases, with 11 bases separating them. This CDR3 is built from 15 residues. CDR3 region: CASSDPGGPYNEQFF. The CDR3 coding sequence is TGTGCCAGCAGTGATCCAGGCGGGCCCTACAATGAGCAGTTCTTC.

This clonotype came up a few times. This chain uses TRBV5-1 with TRBJ2-1; 9 nucleotides agree with TRBD1. The CDR3 loop spans 15 amino acids. Per the germline V gene, CDR1 is SGHRS and CDR2 is YFSETQ. V gave up 0 bases and J gave up 7 bases; unmatched junction bases: 5. The CDR3 spells CASSLARTGANEQFF. CDR3 sequence (DNA): TGCGCCAGCAGCTTGGCGAGGACAGGGGCAAATGAGCAGTTCTTC.

This clonotype appeared a few times. The rearrangement links TRBV19 to TRBJ2-1, with D possibly called TRBD1 or TRBD2 (6 bases each). CDR1 LNHDA and CDR2 SQIVND come from the germline V gene (reference sequence). The CDR3 is made up of 14 amino acids. The ends were cut back, 5 bases at V and 10 bases at J, with 18 bases in the middle. The CDR3 nucleotides are TGTGCCAGTAGTCTTGAGGGGGGAATTGGGGAGCAGTTCTTC. It yields the protein CASSLEGGIGEQFF.

As DNA, the CDR3 is TGTGCCAGCAGTGAGCCGGGCCAACAAGAGACCCAGTACTTC. Translation: CASSEPGQQETQYF. This sequence joins TRBV6-1 and TRBJ2-5; no reliable D call. Trimming stripped 3 bases from V and 2 bases from J, with 10 bases between. The CDR3 is made up of 14 amino acids. Germline assignment: CDR1 MNHNS and CDR2 SASEGT.

The J gene is TRBJ1-2, the V gene TRBV20-1; 9 bases fit TRBD1. Germline-derived CDR1 and CDR2 are DFQATT and SNEGSKA (reference sequence). V was pared by 3 bases and J by 2 bases, with 4 bases of the junction left unmatched. The CDR3 spans 14 residues. CDR3 DNA sequence: TGCAGTGCTAGGGAAGGGACAGGGAACTATGGCTACACCTTC. As protein: CSAREGTGNYGYTF.

This clonotype was observed many times. The J gene is TRBJ1-6, the V gene TRBV10-3, with TRBD1 matching over 9 bases. The CDR3 consists of 13 residues. The germline V gene has CDR1 ENHRY and CDR2 SYGVKD. The trim removed 7 bases at V and 7 bases at J, leaving 2 bases unmatched. The CDR3, as DNA: TGTGCCATCAACGACAGGGGGAATTCACCCCTCCACTTT. As protein: CAINDRGNSPLHF.

The DNA of the CDR3 is TGTGCCTGGGCTAGGGGGGCAGATACGCAGTATTTT. Protein: CAWARGADTQYF. The chain carries TRBV30 and TRBJ2-3; D assignment may be TRBD1 or TRBD2 (6 bases each). V was shortened by 5 bases and J by 4 bases, with 10 bases between the two germline ends. The germline V gene encodes CDR1 GTSNPN and CDR2 SVGIG (reference sequence). The CDR3 extends over 12 amino acids.

This sequence joins TRBV5-1 and TRBJ1-3; maybe TRBD1 (6 bases). Germline V gives CDR1 SGHRS, CDR2 YFSETQ. The V and J ends lost 2 bases and 2 bases respectively, with 8 bases between them. The CDR3 sequence is 14 residues long. CDR3 sequence (DNA): TGCGCCAGCAGCTTCGACAGGCCTGGAAACACCATATATTTT. Residues: CASSFDRPGNTIYF.

This sequence joins TRBV7-2 and TRBJ1-2, with no clear D. CDR3 length equals 16 residues. The V and J ends lost 1 base and 6 bases respectively, with 18 bases between them. The germline CDR1 and CDR2 sequences are SGHTA and FQGNSA. CDR3 sequence (DNA): TGTGCCAGCAGCTTAGGGTCGACACTCGGGGAAAATGGCTACACCTTC. Residues: CASSLGSTLGENGYTF. The full variable domain, completed using reference TRBV7-2 and TRBJ1-2, is GAGVSQSPSNKVTEKGKDVELRCDPISGHTALYWYRQSLGQGLEFLIYFQGNSAPDKSGLPSDRFSAERTGGSVSTLTIQRTQQEDSAVYLCASSLGSTLGENGYTFGSGTRLTVV.

V gene TRBV29-1 combines with J gene TRBJ1-1; D remains unclear. The CDR3 loop spans 12 amino acids. Trimming took off 5 bases at V and 0 bases at J, with 7 bases between the two ends. Germline V lookup: CDR1 SQVTM, CDR2 ANQGSEA. The CDR3 DNA is TGCAGCGTTTTTAAGTTGAACACTGAAGCTTTCTTT. This sequence encodes CSVFKLNTEAFF.

This rearrangement joins TRBV7-8 to TRBJ1-5; 10 positions agree with TRBD1. Losses at the gene ends were 1 base for V and 2 bases for J; bases not matched to a gene: 5. This CDR3 contains 17 residues. Per the germline V gene, CDR1 is SGHVS and CDR2 is FQNEAQ. This CDR3 reads CASSLGRTGGGNQPQHF. The CDR3 coding sequence is TGTGCCAGCAGCTTAGGAAGGACAGGGGGAGGCAATCAGCCCCAGCATTTT.

This rearrangement joins TRBV4-2 to TRBJ1-2; weak D call: TRBD1 (5 bases). The germline V gene encodes CDR1 LGHNA and CDR2 YNFKEQ. CDR3 length equals 13 residues. V lost 1 base, J lost 7 bases, and 10 bases lay in between. CDR3 sequence (DNA): TGTGCCAGCAGCCAAGTACCTCAGGGTGGCTACACCTTC. Encoded protein: CASSQVPQGGYTF.

In its sample, this clonotype was seen a few times. This chain uses TRBV4-2 with TRBJ1-4; D is perhaps TRBD1 (6 bases). V was cut by 3 bases and J by 2 bases, with 25 bases left in between. Germline CDR1 and CDR2: LGHNA and YNFKEQ. The CDR3 runs to 20 residues. For the CDR3, the DNA is TGTGCCAGCAGCCACGGTTGGACAGTAGGTTTGGGTAGCACTAATGAAAAACTGTTTTTT. The encoded protein is CASSHGWTVGLGSTNEKLFF.

This clonotype occurred a few times. This chain connects TRBV29-1 to TRBJ1-1; 9 bases are a match to TRBD1. The CDR3 is 13 residues long. Germline CDR1 is SQVTM and CDR2 is ANQGSEA. V shed 6 bases and J 3 bases; nucleotides not matched to a gene: 5. CDR3 DNA: TGCAGCGTGAACGGACAGGGGCACACTGAAGCTTTCTTT. Its protein product is CSVNGQGHTEAFF.

This clonotype has only a few counts. The V call is TRBV5-1, the J call TRBJ2-2; 11 bases agree with TRBD2. The V gene's germline CDR1 is SGHRS and CDR2 YFSETQ. V lost 1 base and J lost 0; bases outside the gene matches: 5. This CDR3 has 18 residues. The chain's CDR3 is CASSLLTSGGANTGELFF. The CDR3 region has the DNA TGCGCCAGCAGCTTGCTCACTAGCGGGGGAGCGAACACCGGGGAGCTGTTTTTT.

In its sample, this clonotype was seen a few times. In nucleotides, the CDR3 is TGTGCCACCAGTGACCTCGAACTAGCGGGGCAAGAGACCCAGTACTTC. Residues: CATSDLELAGQETQYF. The J gene is TRBJ2-5, the V gene TRBV24-1, with 10 bases aligning to TRBD2. With V trimmed by 4 bases and J by 2 bases, 6 bases remained unmatched. Germline V lookup: CDR1 KGHDR, CDR2 SFDVKD. The CDR3 is made up of 16 amino acids.

The rearrangement joins TRBV7-3 to TRBJ1-1, with 10 positions matching TRBD1. The J segment lost 8 bases and the V segment lost 5 bases, leaving 14 bases of the junction unmatched. CDR3 size: 16 residues. Germline values: CDR1 SGHTA, CDR2 FQGTGA. CDR3 DNA sequence: TGTGCCAGCAGCCCTACAGGACAGGGGGGAGTGGCCGAAGCTTTCTTT. It specifies CASSPTGQGGVAEAFF.

The V call is TRBV27, the J call TRBJ1-6; tentatively, D is TRBD1 (6 bases). The CDR3 is 15 amino acids. Trimming took off 2 bases at V and 6 bases at J, with 11 bases between the two ends. CDR1 MNHEY and CDR2 SMNVEV come from the germline V gene (reference sequence). In DNA, the CDR3 is TGTGCCAGCAGTTTAGCGACAGGTTTTAATTCACCCCTCCACTTT. It is translated as CASSLATGFNSPLHF.

This chain connects TRBV27 to TRBJ2-1; maybe TRBD2 (6 bases). Germline loops: CDR1 MNHEY, CDR2 SMNVEV (reference sequence). There are 14 residues in the CDR3. V was cut by 5 bases and J by 2 bases, with 10 bases left in between. The CDR3 here is CASSRGSPYNEQFF. The DNA for the CDR3 is TGTGCCAGCAGTCGGGGGTCCCCCTACAATGAGCAGTTCTTC.

The CDR3 loop is CAISESGSRDTQYF. The CDR3 DNA follows: TGTGCCATCAGTGAGTCTGGCTCTAGGGATACGCAGTATTTT. This sequence joins TRBV10-3 and TRBJ2-3; D unclear. The CDR3 contains 14 residues. Germline V gene lookup returns CDR1 ENHRY and CDR2 SYGVKD. The germline V and J ends were trimmed by 0 bases and 6 bases, with 10 bases remaining between them.

This chain joins TRBV3-1 and TRBJ1-4; no definite D call. CDR3 length: 14 residues. V gave up 0 bases and J gave up 8 bases, with 10 bases separating them. The germline V gene has CDR1 LGHDT and CDR2 YNNKEL (reference sequence). CDR3 sequence reads: CASSQDKGWEKLFF. The CDR3 region has the DNA TGTGCCAGCAGCCAAGACAAAGGGTGGGAAAAACTGTTTTTT. The whole variable domain, remainder taken from reference TRBV3-1 and TRBJ1-4, is DTAVSQTPKYLVTQMGNDKSIKCEQNLGHDTMYWYKQDSKKFLKIMFSYNNKELIINETVPNRFSPKSPDKAHLNLHINSLELGDSAVYFCASSQDKGWEKLFFGSGTQLSVL.

V usage is TRBV24-1 and J usage is TRBJ2-3; 10 nucleotides line up with TRBD1. The J segment lost 3 bases and the V segment lost 1 base, leaving 3 bases of the junction unmatched. The germline CDR1 and CDR2 sequences are KGHDR and SFDVKD. The CDR3 is 16 amino acids. The CDR3 nucleotides are TGTGCCACCAGTGATTTTGGGACAGGGGTAACAGATACGCAGTATTTT. It is translated as CATSDFGTGVTDTQYF.

This clonotype turned up a few times. This rearrangement joins TRBV24-1 to TRBJ2-3; 8 nucleotides agree with TRBD1. The CDR3 totals 15 residues. V was clipped by 9 bases and J by 2 bases; unmatched bases: 9. CDR1 is KGHDR and CDR2 is SFDVKD in the germline V gene. The CDR3 nucleotides read TGTGCCACCGAGGGCGGACAGGGCTACACAGATACGCAGTATTTT. Translated, it gives CATEGGQGYTDTQYF.